These T cell receptor beta chains were read from a single sample in a study of cytomegalovirus exposure and HLA in healthy donors. Libraries were prepared by immunoSEQ multiplex PCR; TCRdb keeps only in-frame clonotypes and omits some of them. Here the sample spans about 160,000 clones, around 74% being singletons. The sample taken for sequencing was PBMCs. These receptors all stem from a female donor in good health and CMV-seronegative. CDR3s include the opening cysteine and the closing phenylalanine or tryptophan. The D gene is left open where the match is weak. Clone size is given for some rows only: seen once, a few or many times, or a class if the clone is expanded.

cdr3_nt: TGTGCCATCAGCCAGCGGGGAGCCGGAGATACGCAGTATTTT
cdr3_aa: CAISQRGAGDTQYF
j_call: TRBJ2-3
v_call: TRBV10-3
d_call: TRBD2
cdr3_length: 14
clone_size: few

cdr3_nt: TGTGCCAGCAGCTTAAACGGGGGGCCGGATCATGAGCAGTTCTTC
cdr3_aa: CASSLNGGPDHEQFF
j_call: TRBJ2-1
v_call: TRBV7-3
d_call: .
cdr3_length: 15
clone_size: once

cdr3_nt: TGTGCCACCAGAGACAGGGCATCGGGAAACACCATATATTTT
cdr3_aa: CATRDRASGNTIYF
j_call: TRBJ1-3
v_call: TRBV5-6
d_call: TRBD1
cdr3_length: 14
clone_size: .

cdr3_nt: TGCGCCAGCAGCTTGTTTCCGGGACAGACTTCCTACGAGCAGTACTTC
cdr3_aa: CASSLFPGQTSYEQYF
j_call: TRBJ2-7
v_call: TRBV5-1
d_call: TRBD1
cdr3_length: 16
clone_size: .

cdr3_nt: TGTGCCAGCAGCCACGAAGGACAGGGGGGCGGCTACGAGCAGTACTTC
cdr3_aa: CASSHEGQGGGYEQYF
j_call: TRBJ2-7
v_call: TRBV11-2
d_call: TRBD1
cdr3_length: 16
clone_size: few

cdr3_nt: TGTGCCAGCAGCGGGGACAGGGGCCGACGTGGGAATGAAAAACTGTTTTTT
cdr3_aa: CASSGDRGRRGNEKLFF
j_call: TRBJ1-4
v_call: TRBV9
d_call: TRBD1
cdr3_length: 17
clone_size: .

cdr3_nt: TGTGCCAGCAGCTTAGTGGGAGATCAGCCCCAGCATTTT
cdr3_aa: CASSLVGDQPQHF
j_call: TRBJ1-5
v_call: TRBV7-9
d_call: .
cdr3_length: 13
clone_size: .

cdr3_nt: TGTGCCAGCAGCTTAATGAGTCCGGGGCAGTACTTC
cdr3_aa: CASSLMSPGQYF
j_call: TRBJ2-7
v_call: TRBV11-2
d_call: .
cdr3_length: 12
clone_size: .

cdr3_nt: TGCGCCAGCAGCTGGACAGGGGGCTTCGGCTACACCTTC
cdr3_aa: CASSWTGGFGYTF
j_call: TRBJ1-2
v_call: TRBV5-1
d_call: TRBD1
cdr3_length: 13
clone_size: .

cdr3_nt: TGTGCCTGGAAAGGGGGCACCCCAGGGTTAGGTGGCTACACCTTC
cdr3_aa: CAWKGGTPGLGGYTF
j_call: TRBJ1-2
v_call: TRBV30
d_call: TRBD1
cdr3_length: 15
clone_size: once

cdr3_nt: TGTGCCAGCAGCCCACGCCGGGGACAGGTGTACGAGCAGTACTTC
cdr3_aa: CASSPRRGQVYEQYF
j_call: TRBJ2-7
v_call: TRBV7-8
d_call: TRBD1
cdr3_length: 15
clone_size: .

cdr3_nt: TGTGCCAGCAGCTTGTTAAACATTAACTATGGCTACACCTTC
cdr3_aa: CASSLLNINYGYTF
j_call: TRBJ1-2
v_call: TRBV5-4
d_call: .
cdr3_length: 14
clone_size: .

cdr3_nt: TGCAGTATTCCGGGACAGAACTACGAGCAGTACTTC
cdr3_aa: CSIPGQNYEQYF
j_call: TRBJ2-7
v_call: TRBV29-1
d_call: TRBD1
cdr3_length: 12
clone_size: .

cdr3_nt: TGTGCCAGCAGCGTAGAAGGGGGGACAGGGGTCCACTATGGCTACACCTTC
cdr3_aa: CASSVEGGTGVHYGYTF
j_call: TRBJ1-2
v_call: TRBV9
d_call: TRBD1
cdr3_length: 17
clone_size: once

cdr3_nt: TGTGCCAGCAGCCGAGTAGCGGGGGATATATACAATGAGCAGTTCTTC
cdr3_aa: CASSRVAGDIYNEQFF
j_call: TRBJ2-1
v_call: TRBV14
d_call: TRBD2
cdr3_length: 16
clone_size: .

cdr3_nt: TGTGCCAGCAGCTTGCCCGGACTAGCGGGACGAGGAGAGCAGTACTTC
cdr3_aa: CASSLPGLAGRGEQYF
j_call: TRBJ2-7
v_call: TRBV5-4
d_call: TRBD2
cdr3_length: 16
clone_size: few

cdr3_nt: TGTGCCAGCAGTGTGACAGCTGGAAACACCATATATTTT
cdr3_aa: CASSVTAGNTIYF
j_call: TRBJ1-3
v_call: TRBV2
d_call: .
cdr3_length: 13
clone_size: .

cdr3_nt: TGTGCCAGCAGCGTAGTACAGGACCACACTGAAGCTTTCTTT
cdr3_aa: CASSVVQDHTEAFF
j_call: TRBJ1-1
v_call: TRBV9
d_call: .
cdr3_length: 14
clone_size: .

cdr3_nt: TGTGCCAGCAGTGATCGGGCGGGGAATTCACCCCTCCACTTT
cdr3_aa: CASSDRAGNSPLHF
j_call: TRBJ1-6
v_call: TRBV6-1
d_call: .
cdr3_length: 14
clone_size: once

cdr3_nt: TGTGCCAGTAGTGACAACAGGGGGAGAAGCGAGCAGTACTTC
cdr3_aa: CASSDNRGRSEQYF
j_call: TRBJ2-7
v_call: TRBV19
d_call: TRBD1
cdr3_length: 14
clone_size: .

cdr3_nt: TGTGCCAGCAGCTCCAGGACAGGGAGGTTCACTGAAGCTTTCTTT
cdr3_aa: CASSSRTGRFTEAFF
j_call: TRBJ1-1
v_call: TRBV5-4
d_call: TRBD1
cdr3_length: 15
clone_size: .

cdr3_nt: TGTGCCAGCGAGCCCGGGACAGCATTTTATGGCTACACCTTC
cdr3_aa: CASEPGTAFYGYTF
j_call: TRBJ1-2
v_call: TRBV6-1
d_call: TRBD1
cdr3_length: 14
clone_size: once

cdr3_nt: TGTGCCAGCAGCCCCTGGGGGGGCAATCAGCCCCAGCATTTT
cdr3_aa: CASSPWGGNQPQHF
j_call: TRBJ1-5
v_call: TRBV7-6
d_call: .
cdr3_length: 14
clone_size: .

cdr3_nt: TGCGCCAGCAGCCAAGATTGGGGGACAGGTGGCTACACCTTC
cdr3_aa: CASSQDWGTGGYTF
j_call: TRBJ1-2
v_call: TRBV4-1
d_call: TRBD1
cdr3_length: 14
clone_size: few

cdr3_nt: TGTGCCATCAGTGAGTCCGGGAAGGGTTACGGTGGGGAAGCTTTCTTT
cdr3_aa: CAISESGKGYGGEAFF
j_call: TRBJ1-1
v_call: TRBV10-3
d_call: .
cdr3_length: 16
clone_size: .

cdr3_nt: TGCGCCAGCAGCAGAGGACGGACTGGGAACACTGAAGCTTTCTTT
cdr3_aa: CASSRGRTGNTEAFF
j_call: TRBJ1-1
v_call: TRBV5-1
d_call: .
cdr3_length: 15
clone_size: .

cdr3_nt: TGTGCCAGCAGTTTGATTCTGTTGGGAGGGGGCTACACCTTC
cdr3_aa: CASSLILLGGGYTF
j_call: TRBJ1-2
v_call: TRBV28
d_call: .
cdr3_length: 14
clone_size: .

cdr3_nt: TGCAGCGCTGCAGCGGTTCAAGAGACCCAGTACTTC
cdr3_aa: CSAAAVQETQYF
j_call: TRBJ2-5
v_call: TRBV29-1
d_call: .
cdr3_length: 12
clone_size: .